This TCR beta chain was sequenced in a study of cytomegalovirus exposure and HLA in healthy donors. Whole-study findings and limits: According to a later analysis, most TCR beta chains associated with CMV appeared HLA-restricted. DRB1 had the most TCR associations and HLA-C the fewest, a later analysis found, with rates varying by HLA locus.

As regards this clone: Antigen unknown.

This PCR relied on a set of 60 Vbeta primers and 13 Jbeta primers. In the original processing: Approximately 10 million shared chains were among 65 million to 85 million unique TCR beta chains counted in a later analysis. The assay was immunoSEQ multiplex PCR, and TCRdb's table has in-frame clones only and misses some. The DNA was the basis for D and trimming; V, J and clone size are from that table. The sample comprises 100,000 to 120,000 clones, around 83% of which are singletons, and 2.5% to 3% rests with the top ten. The germline gives CDR1 SGHAT, CDR2 FQNNGV. With 5 bases removed from V and 5 bases from J, the gap between germline ends came to 9 bases. This CDR3 is built from 12 residues.

The sequencing sample was made of PBMCs. The chain recombines TRBV11-2 with TRBJ2-5, with D unresolved. The receptor was derived from a woman aged 60-75 years in good health and CMV-seropositive. CDR3 nucleotide sequence: TGTGCCAGCAGCATGTCGCGGGAGACCCAGTACTTC. Translated: CASSMSRETQYF.